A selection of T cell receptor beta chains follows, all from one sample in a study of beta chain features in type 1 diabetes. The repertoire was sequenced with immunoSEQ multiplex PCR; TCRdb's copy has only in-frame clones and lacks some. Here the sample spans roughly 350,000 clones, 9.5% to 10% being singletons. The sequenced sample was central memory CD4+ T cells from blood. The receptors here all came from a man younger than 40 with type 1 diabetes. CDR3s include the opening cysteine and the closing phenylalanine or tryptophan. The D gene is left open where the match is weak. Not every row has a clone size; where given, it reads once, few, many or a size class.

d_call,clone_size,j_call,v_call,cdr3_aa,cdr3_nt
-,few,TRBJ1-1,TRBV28,CASDRGYTEAFF,TGTGCCAGCGATCGCGGCTACACTGAAGCTTTCTTT
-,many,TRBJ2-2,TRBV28,CAAMGPHRELFF,TGTGCCGCTATGGGACCCCACCGGGAGCTGTTTTTT
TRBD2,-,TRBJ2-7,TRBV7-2,CASSLQGRASGSYEQYF,TGTGCCAGCAGCTTACAGGGGCGGGCTAGCGGGAGCTACGAGCAGTACTTC
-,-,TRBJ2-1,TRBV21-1,CASSKGQGLYNEQFF,TGTGCCAGCAGCAAAGGGCAGGGGCTTTACAATGAGCAGTTCTTC
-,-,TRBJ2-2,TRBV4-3,CASSQENYGKGTGELFF,TGCGCCAGCAGCCAAGAAAATTATGGCAAGGGCACCGGGGAGCTGTTTTTT
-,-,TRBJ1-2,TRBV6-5,CASSPQDRINYGYTF,TGTGCCAGCAGTCCCCAAGACAGAATTAACTATGGCTACACCTTC
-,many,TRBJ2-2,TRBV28,CASLPPWGRAGTGELFF,TGTGCCAGCCTTCCCCCATGGGGCAGGGCAGGGACCGGGGAGCTGTTTTTT
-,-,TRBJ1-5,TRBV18,CASSHGSDQPQHF,TGTGCCAGCTCACATGGTTCGGATCAGCCCCAGCATTTT
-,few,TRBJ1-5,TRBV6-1,CASSESGGGPGNQPQHF,TGTGCCAGCAGTGAATCTGGGGGAGGGCCAGGAAATCAGCCCCAGCATTTT
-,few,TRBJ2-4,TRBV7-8,CASSLGSHSNIQYF,TGTGCCAGCAGCTTAGGAAGTCACAGTAACATTCAGTACTTC
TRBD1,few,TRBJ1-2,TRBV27,CASSSTRGQGYGYTF,TGTGCCAGCAGTTCCACCCGGGGACAGGGCTATGGCTACACCTTC
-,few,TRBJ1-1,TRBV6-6,CASSYGLGSEAFF,TGTGCCAGCAGTTACGGTTTGGGCAGTGAAGCTTTCTTT
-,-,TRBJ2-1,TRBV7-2,CASSAPGPSYNEQFF,TGTGCCAGCAGCGCCCCCGGCCCCTCCTACAATGAGCAGTTCTTC
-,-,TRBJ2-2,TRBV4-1,CASSQDPSVNTGELFF,TGCGCCAGCAGCCAAGATCCTAGCGTTAACACCGGGGAGCTGTTTTTT
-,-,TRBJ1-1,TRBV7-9,CASSSSLNTEAFF,TGTGCCAGCAGCTCCAGTTTAAACACTGAAGCTTTCTTT
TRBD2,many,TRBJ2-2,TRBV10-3,CAISESGGSLGAGELFF,TGTGCCATCAGTGAGTCGGGCGGGAGTCTCGGCGCCGGGGAGCTGTTTTTT
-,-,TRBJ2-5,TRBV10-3,CAISESGHLQETQYF,TGTGCCATCAGTGAGTCGGGTCACCTTCAAGAGACCCAGTACTTC
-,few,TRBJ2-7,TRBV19,CASSSSGTLIWEQYF,TGTGCCAGTAGTTCCTCCGGGACCCTAATCTGGGAGCAGTACTTC
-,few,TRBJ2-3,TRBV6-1,CASRESWGSDTQYF,TGTGCCAGCAGGGAAAGCTGGGGTTCAGATACGCAGTATTTT
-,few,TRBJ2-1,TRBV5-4,CASSVGGDPHEQFF,TGTGCCAGCAGCGTCGGGGGCGACCCCCATGAGCAGTTCTTC
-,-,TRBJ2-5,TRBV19,CASSILGETQYF,TGTGCCAGTAGTATACTCGGAGAGACCCAGTACTTC
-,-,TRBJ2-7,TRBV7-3,CASSASGREYEQYF,TGTGCCAGCAGCGCCTCGGGACGAGAGTACGAGCAGTACTTC
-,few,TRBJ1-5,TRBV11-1,CASSLNGNGNQPQHF,TGTGCCAGCAGCTTAAATGGGAATGGCAATCAGCCCCAGCATTTT
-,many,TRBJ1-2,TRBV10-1,CASSESSGGRGGYTF,TGCGCCAGCAGTGAGTCGTCGGGGGGTCGGGGTGGCTACACCTTC
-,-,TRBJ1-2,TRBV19,CASSLRRSEDGYTF,TGTGCCAGTAGTCTTCGTCGGTCAGAGGATGGCTACACCTTC
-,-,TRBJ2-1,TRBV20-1,CSARESHEQFF,TGCAGTGCTAGAGAGTCGCATGAGCAGTTCTTC
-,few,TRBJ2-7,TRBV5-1,CASSPGGTGPYEQYF,TGCGCCAGCAGCCCGGGAGGGACAGGTCCCTACGAGCAGTACTTC
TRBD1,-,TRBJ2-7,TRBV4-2,CASSQAARTGTYEQYF,TGTGCCAGCAGCCAAGCGGCGCGGACAGGCACCTACGAGCAGTACTTC
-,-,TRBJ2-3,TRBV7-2,CASSLVAARTDTQYF,TGTGCCAGCAGCTTAGTAGCGGCCCGCACAGATACGCAGTATTTT
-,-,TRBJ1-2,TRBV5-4,CASSQDPVSYGYTF,TGCGCCAGCAGCCAAGATCCAGTGTCATATGGCTACACCTTC
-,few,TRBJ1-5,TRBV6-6,CASTRDFNQPQHF,TGTGCCAGCACCCGGGACTTCAATCAGCCCCAGCATTTT
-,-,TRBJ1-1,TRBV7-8,CASSLSGSRRAFF,TGTGCCAGCAGCTTAAGTGGGTCCCGCCGGGCTTTCTTT
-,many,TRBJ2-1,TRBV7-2,CASRTLSYDEQFF,TGTGCCAGCAGAACCCTGTCCTACGATGAGCAGTTCTTC
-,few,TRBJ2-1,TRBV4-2,CASSQDIARGAGFF,TGTGCCAGCAGCCAAGACATCGCGAGGGGCGCCGGATTCTTC
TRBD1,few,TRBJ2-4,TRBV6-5,CASSYRTGSSIQYF,TGTGCCAGCAGTTACAGGACAGGGAGCAGCATTCAGTACTTC
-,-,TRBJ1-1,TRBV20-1,CSAPGNTEAFF,TGCAGTGCTCCAGGGAACACTGAAGCTTTCTTT
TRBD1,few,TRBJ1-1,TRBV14,CASSPLSGTGDTEAFF,TGTGCCAGCTCACCACTTTCCGGGACAGGGGACACTGAAGCTTTCTTT
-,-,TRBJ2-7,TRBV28,CASSLGAETYEQYF,TGTGCCAGCAGTTTAGGGGCCGAGACCTACGAGCAGTACTTC
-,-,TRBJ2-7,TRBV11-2,CASGTGPGLYF,TGTGCCAGCGGCACCGGTCCGGGTTTGTACTTC
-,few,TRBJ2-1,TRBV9,CASSANSNEQFF,TGTGCCAGCAGCGCGAATTCCAATGAGCAGTTCTTC
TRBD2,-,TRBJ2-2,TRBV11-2,CASSPQGLAGRTGELFF,TGTGCCAGCAGCCCTCAGGGGCTAGCGGGACGCACCGGGGAGCTGTTTTTT
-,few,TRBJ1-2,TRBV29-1,CSVRRGNYGYTF,TGCAGCGTCCGCCGGGGGAACTATGGCTACACCTTC
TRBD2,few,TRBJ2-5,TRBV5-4,CASSFTSGSGQETQYF,TGTGCCAGCAGCTTCACTAGCGGGAGTGGGCAAGAGACCCAGTACTTC
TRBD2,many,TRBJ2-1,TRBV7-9,CASSSGRGNEQFF,TGTGCCAGCAGTAGCGGGAGGGGGAATGAGCAGTTCTTC
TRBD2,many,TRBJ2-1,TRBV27,CASSSGRAHNEQFF,TGTGCCAGCTCTAGCGGGAGGGCTCACAATGAGCAGTTCTTC
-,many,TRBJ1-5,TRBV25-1,CASSDPHQPQHF,TGTGCCAGCAGTGACCCCCATCAGCCCCAGCATTTT
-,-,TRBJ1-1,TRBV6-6,CASRPGPSEAFF,TGTGCCAGCAGACCCGGGCCGAGTGAAGCTTTCTTT